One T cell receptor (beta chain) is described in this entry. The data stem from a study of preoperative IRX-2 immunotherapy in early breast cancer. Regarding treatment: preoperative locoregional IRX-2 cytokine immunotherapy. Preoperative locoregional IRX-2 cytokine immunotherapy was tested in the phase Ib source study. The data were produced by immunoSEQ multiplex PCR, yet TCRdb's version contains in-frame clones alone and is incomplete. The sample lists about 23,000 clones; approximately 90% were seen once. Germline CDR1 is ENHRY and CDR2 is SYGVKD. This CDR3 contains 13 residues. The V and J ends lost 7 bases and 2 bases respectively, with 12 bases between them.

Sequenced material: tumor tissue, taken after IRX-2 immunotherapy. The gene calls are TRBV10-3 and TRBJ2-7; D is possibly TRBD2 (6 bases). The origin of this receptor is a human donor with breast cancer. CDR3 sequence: CAITGGTTYEQYF. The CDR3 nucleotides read TGTGCCATCACTGGGGGGACCACCTACGAGCAGTACTTC.